This T cell receptor beta chain came from a study of blood T cell repertoires in COVID-19. Looking at the study overall: From the United States, Italy and Spain came samples of acute and convalescent COVID-19.

This clone was seen once. The germline gene is not matched at one end of the junction; a read error may be the cause. Produced via immunoSEQ multiplex PCR; TCRdb's table is partial and in-frame only. This sample has 130,000 to 150,000 clones, with 75% to 90% found just once. The CDR3 has 14 amino acids. Germline V gives CDR1 SGHRS, CDR2 YFSETQ. Two consecutive negative NP/OP PCR tests, clearance, or resolved symptoms defined Cohort 3 recovery. The V call is TRBV5-1, the J call TRBJ2-7, with D possibly matching TRBD2 (7 bases). This TCR derives from a man between 60 and 75 years old who had recovered from COVID-19. The sample consisted of PBMCs or T cells enriched from blood (not recorded which). The CDR3 region is CASSYSPGEGLGDF. The CDR3 coding sequence is TGCGCCAGCAGCTACTCGCCAGGGGAGGGTCTAGGGGACTTC.